The entry below gives a single TCR beta chain sequence along with its context. The sample is drawn from a study of blood T cell repertoires in COVID-19. The V end was cut by 6 bases, the J end by 5 bases, with 13 bases between. Germline-derived CDR1 and CDR2 are LNHDA and SQIVND (reference sequence). This CDR3 region has 13 residues. Sequencing used immunoSEQ multiplex PCR; TCRdb keeps in-frame clones, though not all of them. The table lists 250,000 to 300,000 clones, over 70% of them singletons. The sequence was obtained from a woman in her 70s with COVID-19, enrolled during active disease. The sequencing input was peripheral blood. This chain joins TRBV19 and TRBJ2-5, with D possibly TRBD2 on 5 matching bases. The CDR3 reads CASSPIRGETQYF. The DNA for the CDR3 is TGTGCCAGTAGCCCCATCCGAGGGGAGACCCAGTACTTC.